The rows below give T cell receptor beta chains drawn from one sample of a study of blood T cell repertoires in COVID-19. Sequencing was performed with immunoSEQ multiplex PCR; in TCRdb, only in-frame clones are kept and a portion is missing. The repertoire holds 25,000 to 30,000 clones, with almost 90% as singletons. Material for sequencing was peripheral blood. These receptors were collected from a man between 65 and 79 years old with acute or convalescent COVID-19. The CDR3 runs from the conserved cysteine through the conserved F or W. Fields, in order: V gene, J gene, clone size, D gene, CDR3 DNA, CDR3 protein. The D gene is left open where the match is weak. Size is stated for part of the rows, as once, few or many counts, or as a class when the clone is expanded.

TRBV11-2,TRBJ2-7,.,.,TGTGCCAGCAGCTTAGAAGGTTCGGCAGGCTACTACGAGCAGTACTTC,CASSLEGSAGYYEQYF
TRBV2,TRBJ1-6,.,.,TGTGCCAGCAGAGGACAACCAAATTCACCCCTCCACTTT,CASRGQPNSPLHF
TRBV29-1,TRBJ2-5,.,TRBD1,TGCAGCGTTCGGACAGGACTTCAAGAGACCCAGTACTTC,CSVRTGLQETQYF
TRBV10-2,TRBJ1-3,.,.,TGCGCCAGCAGGCTAACAGGGAGTGGAAACACCATATATTTT,CASRLTGSGNTIYF
TRBV10-2,TRBJ2-5,.,TRBD1,TGCGCCAGCAGTGGTTGGGACAGGGGGCTGGAGACCCAGTACTTC,CASSGWDRGLETQYF
TRBV7-2,TRBJ2-7,.,TRBD2,TGTGCCAGCAGCTTAGAAGCTCTAGCGGGAGGTTTGTACGAGCAGTACTTC,CASSLEALAGGLYEQYF
TRBV7-2,TRBJ1-6,.,.,TGTGCCAGCAGCCGGGTTACGGGTAATTCACCCCTCCACTTT,CASSRVTGNSPLHF
TRBV5-1,TRBJ2-7,.,TRBD1,TGCGCCAGCTCGGGACAGGGGGTCTACGAGCAGTACTTC,CASSGQGVYEQYF
TRBV18,TRBJ1-3,once,.,TGTGCCAGCTCCCCCGACAGCGCGGAGACCGCTGGAAACACCATATATTTT,CASSPDSAETAGNTIYF
TRBV24-1,TRBJ2-5,.,TRBD1,TGTGCCACCAGTGATCCGGACAGGGTTGAGACCCAGTACTTC,CATSDPDRVETQYF
TRBV4-3,TRBJ1-2,.,.,TGCGCCAGCAGCCAAGATGTTAGCAGGGGCAGTGGCTACACCTTC,CASSQDVSRGSGYTF
TRBV7-2,TRBJ1-5,.,.,TGTGCCAGCAGCTTACTCCGTAATCAGCCCCAGCATTTT,CASSLLRNQPQHF
TRBV5-4,TRBJ2-2,.,TRBD1,TGTGCCAGCTCCGGGACAGGGAACACCGGGGAGCTGTTTTTT,CASSGTGNTGELFF
TRBV7-2,TRBJ2-1,.,.,TGTGCCAGCAACCCAAGTGGCGGCTCCTACAATGAGCAGTTCTTC,CASNPSGGSYNEQFF
TRBV29-1,TRBJ2-3,.,.,TGCAGCGCGACCGCGGTAGATACGCAGTATTTT,CSATAVDTQYF
TRBV7-2,TRBJ1-1,.,.,TGTGCCAGCAGCTTAGTGGCGGGGGCGGGCACTGAAGCTTTCTTT,CASSLVAGAGTEAFF
TRBV3-1/TRBV3-2,TRBJ2-1,.,.,TGTGCCAGCAGCCGAGGGGGAGGGCCGTCCTACAATGAGCAGTTCTTC,CASSRGGGPSYNEQFF
TRBV3-1/TRBV3-2,TRBJ1-6,.,.,TGTGCCAGCAGCCAAGAGGGGGGGACTTCACCCCTCCACTTT,CASSQEGGTSPLHF